This is a list of T cell receptor beta chains from one sample in a study of shared clonotypes between healthy human individuals. Assay: immunoSEQ multiplex PCR; the TCRdb copy retains only in-frame clones and omits some. The table lists hundreds of thousands of clones, about 73% of them singletons. The sample consisted of memory CD4+ T cells sorted from blood. Receptors originate from a young man in good health. Each CDR3 is given with its conserved first and last residue. Fields, in order: CDR3 protein, CDR3 DNA, J gene, V gene, clone size, D gene. The D gene is left open where the match is weak. The size entry is marked missing in some rows and otherwise reads once, few, many or a size class.

CASSFPGQGYEQFF	TGTGCCAGCAGCTTTCCAGGACAGGGGTATGAGCAGTTCTTC	TRBJ2-1	TRBV7-8	-	TRBD1
CASSLGLARLTDTQYF	TGTGCCAGCAGCCTCGGACTAGCTCGTTTGACAGATACGCAGTATTTT	TRBJ2-3	TRBV7-3	-	TRBD2
CASSLDYNEQFF	TGTGCCAGCAGCTTGGACTACAATGAGCAGTTCTTC	TRBJ2-1	TRBV7-2	once	-
CASSESWSSDEQYF	TGTGCCAGCAGTGAAAGCTGGTCTAGCGACGAGCAGTACTTC	TRBJ2-7	TRBV2	-	-
CASSTRLAEVGWYF	TGTGCCAGCAGCACTAGACTAGCAGAAGTGGGGTGGTATTTT	TRBJ2-3	TRBV7-8	-	TRBD2
CASSLLGGSAYNEQFF	TGTGCCAGCAGCTTATTAGGCGGGAGCGCCTACAATGAGCAGTTCTTC	TRBJ2-1	TRBV11-2	-	TRBD2
CASSQNRPDEQYF	TGTGCCAGCAGCCAGAACAGACCTGACGAGCAGTACTTC	TRBJ2-7	TRBV7-9	-	-
CASTLAAGASEKLFF	TGTGCCAGCACGCTTGCGGCGGGGGCTAGTGAAAAACTGTTTTTT	TRBJ1-4	TRBV28	few	-
CASSEGFAQYF	TGTGCCAGCAGTGAAGGATTCGCGCAGTACTTC	TRBJ2-7	TRBV6-1	-	-
CASSVEPYGYTF	TGCGCCAGCAGCGTGGAGCCCTATGGCTACACCTTC	TRBJ1-2	TRBV5-1	-	-